Listed below are T cell receptor beta chains from one sample, sequenced in a study of blood T cell repertoires in COVID-19. Sequencing was performed with immunoSEQ multiplex PCR; in TCRdb, only in-frame clones are kept and a portion is missing. The data contain over 90,000 clones, around four fifths of them singletons. The sequencing input was peripheral blood. The receptors derive from a human donor in a cohort sampled during active COVID-19. CDR3s include the opening cysteine and the closing phenylalanine or tryptophan. The D gene is left open where the match is weak. A row's size may be missing; if present it is once, few, many or a size class.

cdr3_aa	cdr3_nt	d_call	cdr3_length	v_call	j_call	clone_size
CASSKLRDRGYNEQFF	TGTGCCAGCAGCAAATTGCGGGACAGGGGTTACAATGAGCAGTTCTTC	.	16	TRBV21-1	TRBJ2-1	.
CAISWGGANSYNEQFF	TGTGCCATCAGTTGGGGGGGGGCTAATTCCTACAATGAGCAGTTCTTC	.	16	TRBV10-3	TRBJ2-1	.
CASSIPGGRQETQYF	TGTGCCAGCAGTATCCCAGGAGGGAGACAAGAGACCCAGTACTTC	.	15	TRBV5-4	TRBJ2-5	.
CATSRSALTSYEQYF	TGTGCCACCAGTCGATCAGCGCTTACCTCCTACGAGCAGTACTTC	.	15	TRBV15	TRBJ2-7	once
CASGPRTNYGYTF	TGCGCCAGCGGCCCCCGTACCAACTATGGCTACACCTTC	.	13	TRBV5-1	TRBJ1-2	.
CASSHGQLMNTEAFF	TGTGCCAGCAGCCACGGACAGCTAATGAACACTGAAGCTTTCTTT	.	15	TRBV27	TRBJ1-1	.
CASTVWPGGRAFF	TGTGCCAGCACCGTGTGGCCGGGCGGGCGAGCTTTCTTT	.	13	TRBV6-5	TRBJ1-1	once
CASSEGGAYRGSPLHF	TGTGCCAGCAGTGAAGGGGGCGCCTATCGGGGTTCACCCCTCCACTTT	TRBD1	16	TRBV6-4	TRBJ1-6	.
CASSSRGRDNEQFF	TGTGCCAGCAGCTCCCGGGGGAGGGACAATGAGCAGTTCTTC	TRBD2	14	TRBV7-2	TRBJ2-1	.
CASTPGQGAEGYTF	TGTGCCAGCACCCCTGGACAGGGGGCAGAAGGCTACACCTTC	TRBD1	14	TRBV2	TRBJ1-2	.
CASSSDRGRGAEQYF	TGTGCCAGCAGCTCGGACAGGGGGCGCGGGGCCGAGCAGTACTTC	TRBD1	15	TRBV7-2	TRBJ2-7	.
CASSDRGRTGELFF	TGTGCCAGCAGTGACAGGGGGCGAACCGGGGAGCTGTTTTTT	TRBD1	14	TRBV25-1	TRBJ2-2	.
CASSQPLQGSGANVLTF	TGCGCCAGCAGCCAACCTCTCCAGGGTTCTGGGGCCAACGTCCTGACTTTC	.	17	TRBV4-1	TRBJ2-6	.
CASSRAWAGADTQYF	TGTGCCAGCAGCCGGGCCTGGGCGGGGGCAGATACGCAGTATTTT	TRBD2	15	TRBV5-6	TRBJ2-3	.
CASSFGGRSGNTIYF	TGTGCCAGCAGCTTCGGGGGTCGCTCTGGAAACACCATATATTTT	.	15	TRBV7-9	TRBJ1-3	.
CASSSSSYASGETQYF	TGTGCCAGCAGCTCTTCAAGTTATGCCTCCGGAGAGACCCAGTACTTC	.	16	TRBV5-4	TRBJ2-5	.
CASSLNEEDTQYF	TGTGCCAGCAGTTTAAACGAGGAAGATACGCAGTATTTT	.	13	TRBV12-3/TRBV12-4	TRBJ2-3	.
CASSGGSGGGETQYF	TGTGCCAGCAGTGGTGGTAGCGGTGGGGGAGAGACCCAGTACTTC	.	15	TRBV2	TRBJ2-5	.
CASSSAGTGVQETQYF	TGTGCCAGCAGCAGTGCCGGGACAGGGGTCCAAGAGACCCAGTACTTC	TRBD1	16	TRBV27	TRBJ2-5	.
CASSAEQGSTEAFF	TGCGCCAGCAGCGCGGAACAGGGTAGCACTGAAGCTTTCTTT	.	14	TRBV5-1	TRBJ1-1	few
CASSTSRGTEAFF	TGTGCCAGCAGCACAAGCAGGGGGACTGAAGCTTTCTTT	TRBD1	13	TRBV7-2	TRBJ1-1	.
CASSFVSGGASSYNEQFF	TGTGCCAGCAGTTTCGTTAGCGGGGGGGCCTCGTCCTACAATGAGCAGTTCTTC	TRBD2	18	TRBV27	TRBJ2-1	.
CASSLREGTIYF	TGTGCCAGCAGTCTCAGGGAGGGCACCATATATTTT	.	12	TRBV3-1/TRBV3-2	TRBJ1-3	few
CAISFDSDTEAFF	TGTGCCATCAGCTTCGACTCTGACACTGAAGCTTTCTTT	.	13	TRBV10-3	TRBJ1-1	.
CASSPSGGARRTQYF	TGTGCCAGCAGCCCCAGCGGGGGGGCTCGAAGGACGCAGTATTTT	TRBD2	15	TRBV5-4	TRBJ2-3	.
CASSQDRVSGYTF	TGCGCCAGCAGCCAGGACAGGGTGAGCGGCTACACCTTC	TRBD1	13	TRBV4-1	TRBJ1-2	.